The rows below give T cell receptor beta chains drawn from one sample of a study of T cell repertoires in cytomegalovirus infection. TCRdb reanalysed the reads using MiXCR and keeps one entry per CDR3 protein. The sample has 510,000 or so distinct CDR3 sequences, about 30% seen once; the top ten hold roughly 13%. Sequences were obtained from PBMCs. These receptors were collected from a human donor in good health (CMV status not recorded). Some clones in this sample may be carry-over from other donors' samples. Both conserved end residues are part of each CDR3. The order of the fields is D gene, J gene, clone size, V gene, CDR3 DNA, CDR3 protein. The D gene is left open where the match is weak. Not every row has a clone size; where given, it reads once, few, many or a size class.

>.|TRBJ2-3|many|TRBV7-2
TGTGCCAGCAGCTTAACGTACACAGATACGCAGTATTTT
CASSLTYTDTQYF
>.|TRBJ2-7|.|TRBV4-1
TGCGCCAGCAGCCAAGACGCGGTGTTCGACCCGATAAGGGAGCAGTACTTC
CASSQDAVFDPIREQYF
>TRBD2|TRBJ2-1|.|TRBV7-9
TGTGCCAGCAGCTCTACTAGCGGGAGTGTTAATGAGCAGTTCTTC
CASSSTSGSVNEQFF
>.|TRBJ2-3|once|TRBV24-1
TGTGCCACCAGTGCGGTCGACACTAGCACAGATACGCAGTATTTT
CATSAVDTSTDTQYF
>.|TRBJ2-1|few|TRBV6-5
TGTGCCAGCAGTTACTGGGGCAACTCCTACAATGAGCAGTTCTTC
CASSYWGNSYNEQFF
>TRBD2|TRBJ2-2|.|TRBV4-1
TGCGCCAGCAGCCAAGGGGAGGGGACGGCGTGGGCCGGGGAGCTGTTTTTT
CASSQGEGTAWAGELFF
>.|TRBJ2-2|.|TRBV27
TGTGCCAGCAGTTTAGCTGGGAGGCACACCGGGGAGCTGTTTTTT
CASSLAGRHTGELFF
>TRBD2|TRBJ2-7|.|TRBV6-1
TGTGCCAGCAGTGCGACTAGCCTCTTCTACGAGCAGTACTTC
CASSATSLFYEQYF
>.|TRBJ2-1|.|TRBV7-9
TGTGCCAGCAGCTCCAGGGCGGAGTCCTACAATGAGCAGTTCTTC
CASSSRAESYNEQFF
>.|TRBJ1-2|.|TRBV3-1
TGTGCCAGCAGCCAATCAGACGGAGGCTACACCTTC
CASSQSDGGYTF
>TRBD2|TRBJ2-2|.|TRBV6-5
TGTGCCAGCAGATCCCGACTAGCGGCTATTAACACCGGGGAGCTGTTTTTT
CASRSRLAAINTGELFF
>TRBD1|TRBJ1-6|.|TRBV12-3/TRBV12-4
TGTGCCAGCAGTCGACGGGACAGTAATTCACCCCTCCACTTT
CASSRRDSNSPLHF
>.|TRBJ2-1|.|TRBV5-1
TGCGCCAGCAGTCTTCGAGCCGGAGGCTCCTACAATGAGCAGTTCTTC
CASSLRAGGSYNEQFF
>.|TRBJ2-5|.|TRBV7-7
TGTGCCAGCAGCAACCAGGGAGAGGAGACCCAGTACTTC
CASSNQGEETQYF
>.|TRBJ2-1|.|TRBV6-2/TRBV6-3
TGTGCCAGCAGTTCACTAGGTAGCAATGAGCAGTTCTTC
CASSSLGSNEQFF
>.|TRBJ2-3|.|TRBV24-1
TGTGCCACCAGTGATTTTGGGTACGGCGGTAGCACAGATACGCAGTATTTT
CATSDFGYGGSTDTQYF
>.|TRBJ1-2|.|TRBV28
TGTGCCAGCAGTCCCTGGAGTGATGGCTACACCTTC
CASSPWSDGYTF
>.|TRBJ2-1|.|TRBV12-3/TRBV12-4
TGTGCCAGCAGGCGAGGTATGGGCAATGAGCAGTTCTTC
CASRRGMGNEQFF
>.|TRBJ1-2|few|TRBV5-6
TGTGCCAGCACCACCCGAAGGCTACCCATTTATGGCTACACCTTC
CASTTRRLPIYGYTF
>TRBD1|TRBJ2-2|few|TRBV7-2
TGTGCCAGCAGCCCGGACAGGGTTCACACCGGGGAGCTGTTTTTT
CASSPDRVHTGELFF
>.|TRBJ2-5|few|TRBV29-1
TGCAGCGTTGAAAATGGCCCCCTGACCCAGTACTTC
CSVENGPLTQYF
>.|TRBJ1-3|.|TRBV6-6
TGTGCCAGCAGTTTCAAGACAAGCTCTGGAAACACCATATATTTT
CASSFKTSSGNTIYF
>.|TRBJ1-4|.|TRBV11-2
TGTGCCAGCAGCAAACAGGGTCTTAATGAAAAACTGTTTTTT
CASSKQGLNEKLFF
>.|TRBJ2-1|.|TRBV12-3/TRBV12-4
TGTGCCAGCAGTTTCCCCCGAGTGGGGACCTACTACAATGAGCAGTTCTTC
CASSFPRVGTYYNEQFF
>.|TRBJ2-3|.|TRBV27
TGTGCCAGCGGGTGGCCCCCCACAGATACGCAGTATTTT
CASGWPPTDTQYF
>TRBD2|TRBJ2-2|few|TRBV5-4
TGTGCCAGCAGCGATGGACTAGGTCCCGGGGAGCTGTTTTTT
CASSDGLGPGELFF
>TRBD2|TRBJ2-5|few|TRBV7-6
TGTGCCAGCAGCTCGCCGGGACTAGCGGGGGGATACGAAGAGACCCAGTACTTC
CASSSPGLAGGYEETQYF
>.|TRBJ1-1|many|TRBV7-8
TGTGCCAGCAGCTTAGACAGGGCGAACACTGAAGCTTTCTTT
CASSLDRANTEAFF
>TRBD2|TRBJ2-5|.|TRBV18
TGTGCCAGCTCACCAGCCCTAGCGGGGAACCAAGAGACCCAGTACTTC
CASSPALAGNQETQYF
>.|TRBJ1-2|.|TRBV19
TGTGCCAGTAGTATTGAGACAGGAGCAAACTATGGCTACACCTTC
CASSIETGANYGYTF
>.|TRBJ1-1|many|TRBV7-2
TGTGCCAGCAGCCCACGGACTCTGAACACTGAAGCTTTCTTT
CASSPRTLNTEAFF
>TRBD2|TRBJ2-5|.|TRBV4-1
TGCGCCAGCAGCCAGCTCGGGACTAGCGGAGAGACCCAGTACTTC
CASSQLGTSGETQYF
>TRBD2|TRBJ2-3|many|TRBV7-3
TGTGCCAGCAGCCCCGGGCTAGCGGGAGAGCAATTCACAGATACGCAGTATTTT
CASSPGLAGEQFTDTQYF
>.|TRBJ2-2|many|TRBV5-4
TGTGCCAGCAGCCCACCGACAGGGAACACCGGGGAGCTGTTTTTT
CASSPPTGNTGELFF
>TRBD1|TRBJ2-7|few|TRBV15
TGTGCCACCCAAGATTCAGGGGGCAACTCCTACGAGCAGTACTTC
CATQDSGGNSYEQYF
>.|TRBJ2-3|.|TRBV15
TGTGCCACCAGCAGAGTCGGCCGCACAGATACGCAGTATTTT
CATSRVGRTDTQYF
>TRBD2|TRBJ2-5|many|TRBV7-8
TGTGCCAGCAGCTTAAGTGCGGGAGGCTACCAAGAGACCCAGTACTTC
CASSLSAGGYQETQYF
>.|TRBJ2-1|.|TRBV11-2
TGTGCCAGCAGCTCCAGGGGCTCTCCCTACAATGAGCAGTTCTTC
CASSSRGSPYNEQFF
>TRBD1|TRBJ2-6|.|TRBV15
TGTGCCGCCTCGACAGGGGGCACGTCTCCTGGGGCCAACGTCCTGACTTTC
CAASTGGTSPGANVLTF
>TRBD1|TRBJ2-5|.|TRBV9
TGTGCCAGCAACAGGGGAGTTTTCCAAGAGACCCAGTACTTC
CASNRGVFQETQYF
>.|TRBJ2-1|few|TRBV27
TGTGCCAGCAGTTTATGGGCCGGGACTGAAATGAATGAGCAGTTCTTC
CASSLWAGTEMNEQFF
>.|TRBJ1-1|few|TRBV6-2/TRBV6-3
TGTGCCAGCAGAGATGCGGGACGGATGAACACTGAAGCTTTCTTT
CASRDAGRMNTEAFF
>.|TRBJ2-1|few|TRBV11-2
TGTGCCAGCAGCTCCTCCGGTTTGGGGAAGGAGGATTACAATGAGCAGTTCTTC
CASSSSGLGKEDYNEQFF
>.|TRBJ2-2|.|TRBV20-1
TGCAGTGCTCATTACGGGACGGAAAGGGGACTGAACACCGGGGAGCTGTTTTTT
CSAHYGTERGLNTGELFF
>.|TRBJ1-4|few|TRBV12-3/TRBV12-4
TGTGCCAGCAGTCATTGGAGGGTAGCAACTAATGAAAAACTGTTTTTT
CASSHWRVATNEKLFF
>.|TRBJ1-4|.|TRBV5-4
TGTGCCAGCAGCCCGGACGCGGCCGAAAAACTGTTTTTT
CASSPDAAEKLFF
>.|TRBJ1-1|few|TRBV6-2/TRBV6-3
TGTGCCAGCAAAAATGGAGGTCCCCCTGAAGCTTTCTTT
CASKNGGPPEAFF
>TRBD1|TRBJ2-1|.|TRBV23-1
TGCGCCAGCAGTGACGACAGGGACCACAATGAGCAGTTCTTC
CASSDDRDHNEQFF
>.|TRBJ2-5|.|TRBV7-9
TGTGCCAGCAGCTTCGCTGGCAGAGAAGAGACCCAGTACTTC
CASSFAGREETQYF
>.|TRBJ1-5|.|TRBV28
TGTGCCACAGGGGACGGAGGATATTATAGCAATCAGCCCCAGCATTTT
CATGDGGYYSNQPQHF
>TRBD2|TRBJ2-2|.|TRBV28
TGTGCCAGCAGTTTAGGACTAGCGGGAGTTGGCACCGGGGAGCTGTTTTTT
CASSLGLAGVGTGELFF
>.|TRBJ2-5|.|TRBV28
TGTGCCAGCAGTGCCCCCAGGGGCCCTCAAGAGACCCAGTACTTC
CASSAPRGPQETQYF
>.|TRBJ2-2|.|TRBV10-2
TGCGCCAGCAGTGAGTTAGCGATGAACACCGGGGAGCTGTTTTTT
CASSELAMNTGELFF
>.|TRBJ1-1|many|TRBV7-2
TGTGCCAGCAGCTCAACCGGGACAATGAACACTGAAGCTTTCTTT
CASSSTGTMNTEAFF
>TRBD2|TRBJ2-1|.|TRBV30
TGTGCCTGGAGTAAGTCCCGGACTAGCGGTTACAATGAGCAGTTCTTC
CAWSKSRTSGYNEQFF
>.|TRBJ1-5|.|TRBV6-6
TGTGCCAGCCAGGGTAGCAATCAGCCCCAGCATTTT
CASQGSNQPQHF
>.|TRBJ1-2|.|TRBV5-4
TGTGCCAGCAGCCCGGACGGGGTCTATGGCTACACCTTC
CASSPDGVYGYTF
>TRBD2|TRBJ2-1|few|TRBV14
TGTGCCAGCAGCCAAGACCCCTGGGGGGCGGGAGGACCCAAATACAATGAGCAGTTCTTC
CASSQDPWGAGGPKYNEQFF
>TRBD2|TRBJ2-1|few|TRBV7-3
TGTGCCAGCAGCTTAGGGGCGGGAGAGTTAGATGAGCAGTTCTTC
CASSLGAGELDEQFF
>.|TRBJ1-1|few|TRBV27
TGTGCCAGCAGTTTACGCGGGGCCTTCGCTCACACTGAAGCTTTCTTT
CASSLRGAFAHTEAFF